Listed below are T cell receptor beta chains from one sample, sequenced in a study of blood T cell repertoires in COVID-19. TCRdb keeps only in-frame clones here, not all; method: immunoSEQ multiplex PCR. The data show 200,000 to 250,000 clones, 85% to 90% seen once. The sequenced sample was PBMCs or T cells enriched from blood (not recorded which). The receptors were gathered from a man between 35 and 55 years old who had recovered from COVID-19. The CDR3 runs from the conserved cysteine through the conserved F or W. The D gene is left open where the match is weak. Part of the rows lack a size; the others show once, few, many or a class for expanded clones.

D gene | J gene | clone size | V gene | CDR3 protein | CDR3 DNA
NA | TRBJ2-6 | NA | TRBV7-3 | CASSPGHSGANVLTF | TGTGCCAGCAGCCCAGGTCACTCTGGGGCCAACGTCCTGACTTTC
NA | TRBJ1-2 | once | TRBV12-3/TRBV12-4 | CASRRGSGAGYTF | TGTGCCAGCAGAAGGGGATCAGGAGCCGGCTACACCTTC
NA | TRBJ1-3 | NA | TRBV30 | CAWGAWSGNTIYF | TGTGCCTGGGGTGCGTGGTCTGGAAACACCATATATTTT
TRBD1 | TRBJ1-5 | NA | TRBV29-1 | CSVGGTGDYSNQPQHF | TGCAGCGTAGGGGGGACAGGAGATTATAGCAATCAGCCCCAGCATTTT
TRBD1 | TRBJ1-1 | NA | TRBV6-1 | CASSEVDRELNTEAFF | TGTGCCAGCAGTGAAGTTGACAGGGAGCTGAACACTGAAGCTTTCTTT
NA | TRBJ2-7 | NA | TRBV19 | CASSGLAYEQYF | TGTGCCAGTAGTGGGCTTGCTTACGAGCAGTACTTC
NA | TRBJ1-5 | NA | TRBV19 | CASSRTEGDDQPQHF | TGTGCCAGTAGTCGCACAGAGGGAGACGATCAGCCCCAGCATTTT
NA | TRBJ2-2 | NA | TRBV18 | CASSPYLSANTGELFF | TGTGCCAGCTCACCTTACTTGAGTGCGAACACCGGGGAGCTGTTTTTT
NA | TRBJ1-2 | NA | TRBV5-6 | CASSSAVGRAPLDGYTF | TGTGCCAGCAGCTCGGCGGTCGGCAGGGCCCCCCTAGATGGCTACACCTTC
NA | TRBJ2-5 | once | TRBV19 | CASSQGKGETQYF | TGTGCCAGTAGTCAGGGGAAAGGGGAGACCCAGTACTTC
TRBD2 | TRBJ2-2 | NA | TRBV11-2 | CASSQREMNTGELFF | TGTGCCAGCAGCCAGCGGGAAATGAACACCGGGGAGCTGTTTTTT
NA | TRBJ2-5 | NA | TRBV18 | CASSPGAGETQYF | TGTGCCAGCTCACCGGGAGCGGGTGAGACCCAGTACTTC
TRBD1 | TRBJ2-7 | NA | TRBV5-1 | CASSDRTGAYEQYF | TGCGCCAGCAGCGATCGGACAGGGGCCTACGAGCAGTACTTC
NA | TRBJ1-1 | NA | TRBV28 | CASSGGGTEAFF | TGTGCCAGCAGCGGGGGAGGCACTGAAGCTTTCTTT
TRBD1 | TRBJ2-7 | NA | TRBV6-2/TRBV6-3 | CASSDRDRGHEQYF | TGTGCCAGCAGTGACCGGGACAGGGGCCACGAGCAGTACTTC
NA | TRBJ2-7 | NA | TRBV7-3 | CASSLTSGYEQYF | TGTGCCAGCAGCTTAACATCAGGGTACGAGCAGTACTTC
TRBD1 | TRBJ2-7 | NA | TRBV5-4 | CASSLRQGAYEQYF | TGTGCCAGCAGCTTGAGACAGGGAGCCTACGAGCAGTACTTC
NA | TRBJ2-7 | NA | TRBV4-1 | CASSPRFGGSYEQYF | TGCGCCAGCAGCCCTAGGTTCGGCGGGTCCTACGAGCAGTACTTC
TRBD1 | TRBJ1-4 | few | TRBV6-5 | CASSYYRGRGEKLFF | TGTGCCAGCAGTTATTACAGGGGGCGCGGTGAAAAACTGTTTTTT
TRBD2 | TRBJ2-5 | NA | TRBV19 | CASSIGAQREQETQYF | TGTGCCAGTAGTATAGGAGCCCAGCGGGAGCAAGAGACCCAGTACTTC
TRBD1 | TRBJ1-5 | once | TRBV15 | CATSRPDRRRQPQHF | TGTGCCACCAGCAGACCGGACAGGCGTCGGCAGCCCCAGCATTTT
TRBD2 | TRBJ2-5 | NA | TRBV24-1 | CATSDVAGGRETQYF | TGTGCCACCAGTGATGTGGCGGGGGGGCGAGAGACCCAGTACTTC
TRBD1 | TRBJ1-2 | NA | TRBV6-5 | CASSYGARGYGYTF | TGTGCCAGCAGTTACGGAGCCAGGGGGTATGGCTACACCTTC
NA | TRBJ2-5 | NA | TRBV20-1 | CSASGAGVETQYF | TGCAGTGCTAGTGGGGCAGGGGTCGAGACCCAGTACTTC
NA | TRBJ1-6 | few | TRBV9 | CASSPGTLNSPLHF | TGTGCCAGCAGCCCTGGGACACTCAATTCACCCCTCCACTTT
TRBD2 | TRBJ2-7 | NA | TRBV10-2 | CASSKLAGGSYEQYF | TGCGCCAGCAGCAAACTAGCGGGGGGCTCCTACGAGCAGTACTTC
NA | TRBJ2-2 | NA | TRBV6-6 | CASKGTLSNTGELFF | TGTGCCAGCAAAGGGACACTGTCTAACACCGGGGAGCTGTTTTTT
NA | TRBJ2-7 | NA | TRBV27 | CASSLFRGSYEQYF | TGTGCCAGCAGTTTATTTCGCGGGTCCTACGAGCAGTACTTC
TRBD1 | TRBJ1-3 | NA | TRBV7-9 | CASSTLPGQRNTIYF | TGTGCCAGCAGCACCTTACCGGGACAGCGGAACACCATATATTTT
TRBD2 | TRBJ2-2 | many | TRBV9 | CASSPTRTSALVGTGELFF | TGTGCCAGCAGCCCCACCAGGACTAGCGCCCTGGTAGGCACCGGGGAGCTGTTTTTT
NA | TRBJ2-5 | NA | TRBV2 | CASSKKYLPQETQYF | TGTGCCAGCAGCAAGAAATACCTACCTCAAGAGACCCAGTACTTC
NA | TRBJ2-2 | NA | TRBV15 | CATSSVSGTGELFF | TGTGCCACCAGCAGCGTGTCGGGGACCGGGGAGCTGTTTTTT
TRBD1 | TRBJ1-4 | NA | TRBV28 | CASSFGRGPATNEKLFF | TGTGCCAGCAGTTTTGGCAGGGGGCCCGCAACTAATGAAAAACTGTTTTTT